Listed here is a single TCR beta chain. Data came from immunoSEQ multiplex PCR; TCRdb stores just in-frame clones and leaves some out. The sample includes around 94,000 clones, around 96% of them seen just once. The CDR3 extends over 13 amino acids. Trimming removed 0 bases from V and 5 bases from J, with 7 bases in between. CDR1 ENHRY and CDR2 SYGVKD come from the germline V gene. This specimen comes from a study of cytomegalovirus exposure and HLA in healthy donors. The sequenced sample was PBMCs. This sequence originates from a woman between 18 and 29 years old in good health and CMV-seronegative. The V and J genes are TRBV10-3 and TRBJ1-2; the D is unclear. CDR3 nucleotide sequence: TGTGCCATCAGTGAGTCTCAAGAGTATGGCTACACCTTC. Amino acid sequence: CAISESQEYGYTF.